A single sample gave rise to the 18 T cell receptor beta chains below, sequenced in a study of T-cell memory formation after mild COVID-19. A single record per CDR3 protein comes from TCRdb applying MiXCR to the 5' RACE reads. The sample yields some 350,000 distinct CDR3 sequences, about 15% seen once. Sequencing was performed on PBMCs or a T cell subset sorted from them (not recorded which). The receptors shown here come from a man between 18 and 35 years old who had mild COVID-19 (a few samples of this study predate the infection). Cell type and time point are not known.

This clonotype was observed at least ten times. This chain uses TRBV18 with TRBJ2-1, with 7 positions matching TRBD2. V lost 1 base and J lost 5; bases outside the gene matches: 5. Per germline, CDR1 KGHSH and CDR2 LQKENI. This CDR3 contains 15 residues. CDR3 region: CASSPRGGLNNEQFF. The CDR3 DNA sequence: TGTGCCAGCTCACCACGGGGGGGATTAAACAATGAGCAGTTCTTC.

This clonotype has ten or more counts. The chain joins TRBV7-2 to TRBJ2-1; the match to TRBD2 covers 11 bases. Germline V gives CDR1 SGHTA, CDR2 FQGNSA. Germline trimming cut 5 bases from V and 4 bases from J; bases unmatched to any gene: 7. This CDR3 contains 16 residues. The DNA for the CDR3 is TGTGCCAGCAGCCCGGACGCTAGCGGGGGGTACAATGAGCAGTTCTTC. Protein: CASSPDASGGYNEQFF.

The chain joins TRBV6-1 to TRBJ2-1, with D tentatively TRBD1 (5 bases). Germline lookup yields CDR1 MNHNS and CDR2 SASEGT. V shed 2 bases and J shed 8 bases, with 7 bases lying between them. The CDR3 totals 12 residues. CDR3 in DNA: TGTGCCAGCAGTGAAACCAGGGATGAGCAGTTCTTC. Protein: CASSETRDEQFF.

This clonotype was observed a handful of times. The chain is built from TRBV7-2 and TRBJ2-5, with 9 positions matching TRBD1. From germline, CDR1 is SGHTA and CDR2 FQGNSA. The CDR3 is 16 amino acids. The ends lost 5 bases at V and 5 bases at J; junction bases unmatched: 12. Written as DNA, the CDR3 is TGTGCCAGCAGCAGAGGGACAGGGTATCAGGGTGAGACCCAGTACTTC. The encoded protein is CASSRGTGYQGETQYF.

The chain links TRBV4-3 to TRBJ1-3; the D is unclear. The CDR3 consists of 15 residues. Germline CDR1 reads LGHNA; CDR2 reads YSLEER. The V and J ends lost 0 bases and 0 bases respectively, with 6 bases between them. The chain's CDR3 is CASSQDLGSGNTIYF. The CDR3 nucleotides are TGCGCCAGCAGCCAAGATCTCGGCTCTGGAAACACCATATATTTT.

This clonotype came up a few times. The rearrangement links TRBV2 to TRBJ1-1; the D is unclear. V lost 4 bases, J lost 3 bases, and 12 bases lay in between. CDR3 length: 14 residues. Germline-derived CDR1 and CDR2 are SNHLY and FYNNEI. CDR3 DNA sequence: TGTGCCAGCAGTGTGGAGGGTAGAGACACTGAAGCTTTCTTT. It encodes CASSVEGRDTEAFF.

The V gene is TRBV6-5, the J gene TRBJ1-1; 8 bases are a match to TRBD1. Germline CDR1 is MNHEY and CDR2 is SVGAGI. Trimming cost V 6 bases and J 1 base; bases outside gene matches: 7. CDR3 length: 15 amino acids. Here the CDR3 DNA reads TGTGCCAGCAGGCCCAGGGGGCAGGGGAACACTGAAGCTTTCTTT. This sequence encodes CASRPRGQGNTEAFF.

The V gene is TRBV15, the J gene TRBJ1-2, with D possibly matching TRBD1 (5 bases). Germline V CDR1 and CDR2: LNHNV, YYDKDF (reference sequence). The CDR3 length is 14 residues. The ends were cut back, 0 bases at V and 8 bases at J, with 13 bases in the middle. The CDR3 protein is CATSRDSGGGGYTF. For the CDR3, the DNA is TGTGCCACCAGCAGAGATTCGGGGGGAGGAGGCTACACCTTC.

This clonotype was counted only a few times. V usage is TRBV2 and J usage is TRBJ1-5, with D possibly TRBD1 on 5 matching bases. The V gene lost 4 bases and the J gene lost 4 bases, with 8 bases spanning the gap. The CDR3 contains 13 residues. Germline V gene lookup returns CDR1 SNHLY and CDR2 FYNNEI. The CDR3 is CASSGTQNQPQHF. The DNA for the CDR3 is TGTGCCAGCAGTGGGACACAAAATCAGCCCCAGCATTTT.

The chain recombines TRBV13 with TRBJ2-1, with D possibly TRBD1 on 6 matching bases. Germline CDR1 reads PRHDT; CDR2 reads FYEKMQ (reference sequence). Trimming shortened V by 7 bases and J by 6 bases, and 19 bases separated the two germline ends. This CDR3 has 15 amino acids. In DNA, the CDR3 is TGTGCCAGCATCGATATGAAGGGGGAGAGCAATGAGCAGTTCTTC. Residues: CASIDMKGESNEQFF.

This rearrangement joins TRBV6-2 or TRBV6-3 to TRBJ2-1; 10 bases are shared with TRBD1. The germline CDR1 and CDR2 sequences are MNHEY and SVGEGT. This CDR3 has 14 amino acids. Trimming cost V 5 bases and J 8 bases; bases outside gene matches: 6. The CDR3 here is CASSQGQGRDEQFF. CDR3 in DNA: TGTGCCAGCAGTCAGGGACAGGGGAGGGATGAGCAGTTCTTC.

The rearrangement joins TRBV3-2 to TRBJ2-5. TRBV3-2 is marked as a pseudogene. The CDR3 contains 13 residues. CDR3: CASSHGPLETQYF. The CDR3 DNA reads as TGTGCCAGCAGCCATGGACCCTTGGAGACCCAGTACTTC.

This clonotype was detected ten times or more. This sequence joins TRBV20-1 and TRBJ1-4; TRBD1 is a possible D gene (6 bases). The CDR3 contains 15 residues. Germline values: CDR1 DFQATT, CDR2 SNEGSKA (reference sequence). V lost 5 bases and J lost 8, with 21 bases in between. The CDR3 loop reads CSAARGARVREKLFF. Here the CDR3 DNA reads TGCAGTGCTGCGAGGGGGGCGCGGGTGCGCGAAAAACTGTTTTTT.

The chain carries TRBV5-1 and TRBJ1-2; 9 bases agree with TRBD1. The CDR3 totals 14 residues. Unmatched junction bases numbered 9, after V lost 6 bases and J lost 6 bases. Germline V gives CDR1 SGHRS, CDR2 YFSETQ. The CDR3: CASKQGAYNNGYTF. The CDR3, as DNA: TGCGCCAGCAAACAGGGGGCGTATAATAATGGCTACACCTTC.

The V call is TRBV3-1, the J call TRBJ2-5; possibly TRBD2 for D (5 bases). Trimming shortened V by 4 bases and J by 2 bases, and 17 bases separated the two germline ends. The CDR3 has 16 residues. Germline V gene data show CDR1 as LGHDT and CDR2 as YNNKEL (reference sequence). The CDR3 spells CASSPEGPAVQETQYF. DNA for the CDR3: TGTGCCAGCAGCCCCGAGGGTCCAGCGGTACAAGAGACCCAGTACTTC.

V is TRBV3-1 and J is TRBJ2-2; the match to TRBD1 covers 7 bases. Looked up from germline, CDR1 is LGHDT and CDR2 is YNNKEL (reference sequence). CDR3 length: 16 amino acids. J lost 4 bases, V lost 4 bases, and 9 bases had no gene match. The CDR3 region has the DNA TGTGCCAGCAGCCCCTCGACAGGGTTCGGCACCGGGGAGCTGTTTTTT. Protein product: CASSPSTGFGTGELFF.

The chain joins TRBV9 to TRBJ2-3; 7 bases line up with TRBD1. CDR3 length equals 18 residues. Germline V gives CDR1 SGDLS, CDR2 YYNGEE. The V and J ends lost 0 bases and 3 bases, in that order; junction bases with no gene match: 13. The CDR3 DNA reads TGTGCCAGCAGCGTAGACCCCGCTGGGACAGCCTCTACAGATACGCAGTATTTT. Its translation: CASSVDPAGTASTDTQYF. Full variable domain (outside the CDR3, taken from reference TRBV9 and TRBJ2-3): DSGVTQTPKHLITATGQRVTLRCSPRSGDLSVYWYQQSLDQGLQFLIQYYNGEERAKGNILERFSAQQFPDLHSELNLSSLELGDSALYFCASSVDPAGTASTDTQYFGPGTRLTVL.

This clonotype showed up many times. The rearrangement joins TRBV10-1 to TRBJ2-7, with D uncertain. Trimming took off 4 bases at V and 6 bases at J, with 13 bases between the two ends. Germline V gene sequence: CDR1 WNHNN, CDR2 SYGVQD (reference sequence). CDR3 length: 13 residues. CDR3 coding DNA: TGCGCCAGCAGTGCCACCCTTCTCCTCGAGCAGTACTTC. Translation: CASSATLLLEQYF.